These 17 T cell receptor beta chains were sequenced from one sample in a study of shared clonotypes between healthy human individuals. The assay was immunoSEQ multiplex PCR, and TCRdb's table has in-frame clones only and misses some. This table holds roughly 2,300,000 clones, roughly 92% found once. The sample taken for sequencing was naive CD4+ T cells from PBMCs. Subset indicated: CD45RA+ positively selected. These receptors were obtained from a man younger than 35 in good health. Some clones in this sample may be carry-over from other donors' samples.

The CDR3 DNA follows: TGTGCCAGCAGTGAACACGGGGGCAGTGGCTACACCTTC. Residues: CASSEHGGSGYTF. The chain is built from TRBV2 and TRBJ1-2, with D perhaps matching TRBD1 (6 bases). There are 13 residues in the CDR3. V was pared by 2 bases and J by 7 bases, with 11 bases between. Looked up from germline, CDR1 is SNHLY and CDR2 is FYNNEI.

J is TRBJ2-1 and V is TRBV9; a possible D gene is TRBD2 (5 bases). Deletions cut 3 bases from V and 9 bases from J, with 10 bases between. The CDR3 is 12 amino acids. CDR1 and CDR2 (germline): SGDLS, YYNGEE. This chain's CDR3 is CASSDSGSEQFF. The CDR3 DNA reads TGTGCCAGCAGCGACAGCGGTTCTGAGCAGTTCTTC. Complete variable domain (other parts from reference TRBV9 and TRBJ2-1): DSGVTQTPKHLITATGQRVTLRCSPRSGDLSVYWYQQSLDQGLQFLIQYYNGEERAKGNILERFSAQQFPDLHSELNLSSLELGDSALYFCASSDSGSEQFFGPGTRLTVL.

V is TRBV30 and J is TRBJ1-2, with a tentative D call TRBD1 (5 bases). Between the trimmed V and J ends, which lost 1 base and 6 bases, there was a span of 9 bases. The CDR3 totals 12 residues. The germline V gene has CDR1 GTSNPN and CDR2 SVGIG (reference sequence). Written as DNA, the CDR3 is TGTGCCTGGAGTGCTACAGGAAATGGCTACACCTTC. Protein product: CAWSATGNGYTF.

As regards this clone: Relative to the germline gene, one junction end is altered; a read error may explain this. The J gene is TRBJ1-1, the V gene TRBV7-9; 10 nucleotides align to TRBD1. The CDR3 has 17 residues. CDR1 is SEHNR, CDR2 FQNEAQ, per germline (reference sequence). CDR3 sequence (DNA): TGTGCCAGCACCTTAATTTCCGGGACAGGGGTGAACACTGAAGCTTTCTTT. Amino acids: CASTLISGTGVNTEAFF.

This chain connects TRBV7-8 to TRBJ1-1; 7 nucleotides agree with TRBD1. Germline CDR1 is SGHVS and CDR2 is FQNEAQ. With V trimmed by 2 bases and J by 0 bases, 6 bases remained unmatched. This CDR3 is 16 amino acids long. CDR3 DNA sequence: TGTGCCAGCAGCTTAAGGGACAGCCATCTGAACACTGAAGCTTTCTTT. The encoded protein is CASSLRDSHLNTEAFF.

The rearrangement uses TRBV19 and TRBJ1-2, with 9 bases identical to TRBD1. After removal of 8 bases from V and 3 bases from J, the junction contained 4 bases not matched to a gene. The CDR3 extends over 13 amino acids. Germline V lookup: CDR1 LNHDA, CDR2 SQIVND (reference sequence). CDR3 region: CASRDRVDYGYTF. CDR3 sequence (DNA): TGTGCCAGTCGGGACAGGGTAGACTATGGCTACACCTTC.

V and J are TRBV7-3 and TRBJ2-1, with TRBD2 identical over 8 bases. Germline CDR1 and CDR2: SGHTA and FQGTGA. V lost 5 bases and J lost 4; bases outside the gene matches: 1. CDR3 length equals 13 residues. The DNA for the CDR3 is TGTGCCAGCAGCCAGCGGGGGTACAATGAGCAGTTCTTC. Its protein product is CASSQRGYNEQFF.

The V gene is TRBV5-4, the J gene TRBJ1-1; no firm D call. Germline V CDR1 and CDR2: SGHNT, YYREEE (reference sequence). The CDR3 is 15 amino acids. Trimming took 0 bases from V and 1 from J, leaving 10 bases between them. CDR3 amino acids: CASSLAASGNTEAFF. In DNA form, the CDR3 reads TGTGCCAGCAGCTTGGCCGCAAGCGGGAACACTGAAGCTTTCTTT.

This clone was detected only once. The rearrangement links TRBV28 to TRBJ2-7, with TRBD2 identical over 9 bases. Germline CDR1 and CDR2: MDHEN and SYDVKM. The CDR3 spans 14 residues. The V gene end was trimmed by 9 bases and the J gene end by 2 bases; junction bases not matched to a gene: 8. The CDR3 DNA reads as TGTGCCAGGCCCAGATCTAGCGGGACCTACGAGCAGTACTTC. Its protein product is CARPRSSGTYEQYF.

The chain links TRBV30 to TRBJ1-1, with a tentative D call TRBD1 (6 bases). Looked up from germline, CDR1 is GTSNPN and CDR2 is SVGIG (reference sequence). Trimming took 5 bases from V and 5 from J, leaving 15 bases between them. This CDR3 has 13 residues. Written as DNA, the CDR3 is TGTGCCTGGGGGGAACAGGGACCTACTGAAGCTTTCTTT. Protein sequence: CAWGEQGPTEAFF.

The chain is built from TRBV27 and TRBJ2-7; 7 bases map to TRBD1. Germline trimming cut 3 bases from V and 0 bases from J; bases unmatched to any gene: 5. CDR3 length: 15 amino acids. Germline V CDR1 and CDR2: MNHEY, SMNVEV (reference sequence). The CDR3 nucleotides are TGTGCCAGCAGTTTTGAGGGGACAGACTCCTACGAGCAGTACTTC. This translates into CASSFEGTDSYEQYF.

This clone has just a few counts. Within the sample, other DNA sequences also encode this same CDR3. The rearrangement links TRBV30 to TRBJ1-5; D is uncertain. Per germline, CDR1 GTSNPN and CDR2 SVGIG (reference sequence). CDR3 length: 13 residues. V was clipped by 0 bases and J by 1 base, with 4 bases between them. The CDR3 protein is CAWSVRSNQPQHF. The CDR3 coding sequence is TGTGCCTGGAGTGTACGCAGCAATCAGCCCCAGCATTTT.

In DNA, the CDR3 is TGCGCCAGCAGCGCGGGACAGGAAAACAATGAGCAGTTCTTC. Amino acids: CASSAGQENNEQFF. This chain links TRBV5-1 with TRBJ2-1; 8 bases match TRBD1. V was clipped by 4 bases and J by 5 bases; unmatched bases: 5. Germline loops: CDR1 SGHRS, CDR2 YFSETQ. This CDR3 region has 14 residues.

The chain couples TRBV6-5 to TRBJ1-2, with unresolved D. This CDR3 has 12 residues. Germline assignment: CDR1 MNHEY and CDR2 SVGAGI. V was clipped by 5 bases and J by 2 bases, with 6 bases between them. CDR3 loop: CASSADNYGYTF. CDR3 nucleotide sequence: TGTGCCAGCAGTGCTGACAACTATGGCTACACCTTC.

V gene TRBV5-6 combines with J gene TRBJ1-1; D may be TRBD1 (6 bases). CDR1 is SGHDT, CDR2 YYEEEE, per germline. The CDR3 is made up of 13 amino acids. Trimming removed 6 bases at V and 4 bases at J, with 13 bases between. CDR3 sequence reads: CASNRERGTEAFF. The CDR3 DNA sequence: TGTGCCAGCAACAGGGAAAGAGGCACTGAAGCTTTCTTT.

DNA of the CDR3: TGCGCCAGCAGCTTCGGACTAGCGCACAATGAGCAGTTCTTC. It encodes CASSFGLAHNEQFF. This chain links TRBV5-1 with TRBJ2-1, with TRBD2 identical over 9 bases. The CDR3 length is 14 residues. From germline, CDR1 is SGHRS and CDR2 YFSETQ. V lost 2 bases, J lost 5 bases, and 2 bases stayed unmatched. Based on the CDR3 plus reference TRBV5-1 and TRBJ2-1, the full variable domain is KAGVTQTPRYLIKTRGQQVTLSCSPISGHRSVSWYQQTPGQGLQFLFEYFSETQRNKGNFPGRFSGRQFSNSRSEMNVSTLELGDSALYLCASSFGLAHNEQFFGPGTRLTVL.

With regard to this clone: The same CDR3 is also encoded by other DNA sequences in this sample. This chain connects TRBV15 to TRBJ2-7, with 7 bases fitting TRBD2. V was pared by 1 base and J by 4 bases, with 7 bases of the junction left unmatched. Per germline, CDR1 LNHNV and CDR2 YYDKDF (reference sequence). CDR3 length: 15 residues. The CDR3 DNA follows: TGTGCCACCAGCAGAGGCGGGAGCGTTGCTTACGAGCAGTACTTC. Translating gives CATSRGGSVAYEQYF. Using reference TRBV15 and TRBJ2-7 for the parts outside the CDR3, the full variable domain is DAMVIQNPRYQVTQFGKPVTLSCSQTLNHNVMYWYQQKSSQAPKLLFHYYDKDFNNEADTPDNFQSRRPNTSFCFLDIRSPGLGDTAMYLCATSRGGSVAYEQYFGPGTRLTVT.